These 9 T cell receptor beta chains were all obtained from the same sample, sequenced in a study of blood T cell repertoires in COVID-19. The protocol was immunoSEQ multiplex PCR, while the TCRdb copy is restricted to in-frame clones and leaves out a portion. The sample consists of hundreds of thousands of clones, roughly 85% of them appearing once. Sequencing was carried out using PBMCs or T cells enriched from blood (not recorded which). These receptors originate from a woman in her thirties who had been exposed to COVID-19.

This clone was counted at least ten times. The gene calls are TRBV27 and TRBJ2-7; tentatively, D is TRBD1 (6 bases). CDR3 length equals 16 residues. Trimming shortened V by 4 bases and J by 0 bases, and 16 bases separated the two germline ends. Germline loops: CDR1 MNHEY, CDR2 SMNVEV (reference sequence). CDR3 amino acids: CASSSHREENSYEQYF. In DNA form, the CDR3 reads TGTGCCAGCAGTTCGCACAGGGAAGAAAACTCCTACGAGCAGTACTTC.

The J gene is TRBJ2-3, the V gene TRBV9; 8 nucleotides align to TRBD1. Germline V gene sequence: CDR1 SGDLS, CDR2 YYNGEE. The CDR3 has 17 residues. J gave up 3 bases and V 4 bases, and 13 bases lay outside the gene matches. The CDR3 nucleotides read TGTGCCAGCAGCCACCCTTTGCAGGGGGCTGTTACAGATACGCAGTATTTT. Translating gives CASSHPLQGAVTDTQYF.

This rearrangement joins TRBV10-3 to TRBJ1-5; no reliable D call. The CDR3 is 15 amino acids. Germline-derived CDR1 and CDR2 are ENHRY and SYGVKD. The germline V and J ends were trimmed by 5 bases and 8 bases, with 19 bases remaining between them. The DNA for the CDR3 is TGTGCCATCAGTCAAAGTCGCGGGTCGGCCGAGCCCCAGCATTTT. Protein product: CAISQSRGSAEPQHF.

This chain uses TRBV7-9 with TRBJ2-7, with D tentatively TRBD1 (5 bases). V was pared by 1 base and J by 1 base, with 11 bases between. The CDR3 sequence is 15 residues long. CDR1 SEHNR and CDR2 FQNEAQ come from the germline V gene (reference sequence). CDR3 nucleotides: TGTGCCAGCAGCTTAGTGCAGGGCCCGTCCTACGAGCAGTACTTC. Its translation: CASSLVQGPSYEQYF. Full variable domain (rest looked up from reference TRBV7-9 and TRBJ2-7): DTGVSQNPRHKITKRGQNVTFRCDPISEHNRLYWYRQTLGQGPEFLTYFQNEAQLEKSRLLSDRFSAERPKGSFSTLEIQRTEQGDSAMYLCASSLVQGPSYEQYFGPGTRLTVT.

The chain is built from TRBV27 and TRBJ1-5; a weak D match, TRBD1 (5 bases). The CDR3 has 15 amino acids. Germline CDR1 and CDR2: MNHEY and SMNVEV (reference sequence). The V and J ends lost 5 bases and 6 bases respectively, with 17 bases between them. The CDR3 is CASSPMGGDAQPQHF. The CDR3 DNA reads TGTGCCAGCAGTCCAATGGGGGGGGACGCTCAGCCCCAGCATTTT.

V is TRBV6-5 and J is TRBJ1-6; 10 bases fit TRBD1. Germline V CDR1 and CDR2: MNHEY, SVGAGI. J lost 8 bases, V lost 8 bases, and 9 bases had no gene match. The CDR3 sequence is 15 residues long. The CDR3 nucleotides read TGTGCCAGCCGACCTCGGGACAGGGGAGATTCACCCCTCCACTTT. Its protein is CASRPRDRGDSPLHF.

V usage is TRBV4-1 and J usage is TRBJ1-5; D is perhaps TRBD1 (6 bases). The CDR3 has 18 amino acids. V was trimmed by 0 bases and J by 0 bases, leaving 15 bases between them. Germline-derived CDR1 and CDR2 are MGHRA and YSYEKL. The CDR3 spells CASSQEFGTQNSNQPQHF. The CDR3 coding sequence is TGCGCCAGCAGCCAAGAGTTTGGGACACAAAATAGCAATCAGCCCCAGCATTTT.

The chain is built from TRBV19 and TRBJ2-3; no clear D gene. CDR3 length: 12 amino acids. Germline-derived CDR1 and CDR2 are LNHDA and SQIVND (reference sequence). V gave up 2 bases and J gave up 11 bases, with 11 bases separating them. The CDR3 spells CASSIPPTQQYF. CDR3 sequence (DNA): TGTGCCAGTAGTATACCCCCCACACAGCAGTATTTT.

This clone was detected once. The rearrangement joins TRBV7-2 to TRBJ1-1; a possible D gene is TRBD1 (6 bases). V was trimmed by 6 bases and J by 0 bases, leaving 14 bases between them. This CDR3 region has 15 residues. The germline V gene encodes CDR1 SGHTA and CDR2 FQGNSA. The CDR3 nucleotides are TGTGCCAGCAGACCAGACAGGACCCTGAACACTGAAGCTTTCTTT. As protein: CASRPDRTLNTEAFF.